A single sample gave rise to the 28 T cell receptor beta chains below, sequenced in a study of cytotoxic CD8 clonotypes in ibrutinib-treated CLL. The protocol was immunoSEQ multiplex PCR, while the TCRdb copy is restricted to in-frame clones and leaves out a portion. The sample comprises under 300,000 clones, roughly 74% of which are singletons, and over 15% rests with the top ten. The material sequenced was PBMCs, taken after 24 months of ibrutinib treatment. These receptor sequences come from a human donor with chronic lymphocytic leukemia.

CDR3 protein: CASSWTYSSGANVLTF. CDR3 DNA sequence: TGTGCCAGCAGTTGGACTTACAGCTCTGGGGCCAACGTCCTGACTTTC. The chain employs TRBV27 and TRBJ2-6; a possible D gene is TRBD2 (5 bases). The CDR3 has 16 amino acids. Trimming shortened V by 4 bases and J by 0 bases, and 10 bases separated the two germline ends. Germline assignment: CDR1 MNHEY and CDR2 SMNVEV (reference sequence).

This rearrangement joins TRBV6-5 to TRBJ1-2; D unclear. Germline lookup yields CDR1 MNHEY and CDR2 SVGAGI. Trimming removed 8 bases from V and 1 base from J, with 5 bases in between. CDR3 length: 11 residues. The CDR3: CASGSNYGYTF. The DNA of the CDR3 is TGTGCCAGCGGGAGTAACTATGGCTACACCTTC.

The rearrangement uses TRBV19 and TRBJ1-5; D gene unclear. Trimming removed 1 base at V and 5 bases at J, with 15 bases between. Germline V gene sequence: CDR1 LNHDA, CDR2 SQIVND (reference sequence). The CDR3 runs to 16 residues. The CDR3 loop reads CASSIGRHLRDQPQHF. Written as DNA, the CDR3 is TGTGCCAGTAGTATAGGTCGACATCTAAGGGATCAGCCCCAGCATTTT.

The gene calls are TRBV27 and TRBJ2-2; the D is unclear. There are 14 residues in the CDR3. Looked up from germline, CDR1 is MNHEY and CDR2 is SMNVEV (reference sequence). With 4 bases removed from V and 7 bases from J, the gap between germline ends came to 13 bases. CDR3 sequence: CASSSSPGGGELFF. In DNA form, the CDR3 reads TGTGCCAGCAGTTCCTCCCCCGGTGGCGGGGAGCTGTTTTTT.

CDR3 nucleotides: TGTGCCAGCAGCTTTGGGACAGGGGAAGGAAACACCATATATTTT. Its protein product is CASSFGTGEGNTIYF. The chain uses TRBV5-4 and TRBJ1-3, with 10 bases aligning to TRBD1. J was trimmed by 4 bases and V by 2 bases; bases with no gene match: 3. The CDR3 covers 15 residues. Germline lookup yields CDR1 SGHNT and CDR2 YYREEE (reference sequence).

The chain uses TRBV5-1 and TRBJ2-5; D is unresolved. Germline V gene lookup returns CDR1 SGHRS and CDR2 YFSETQ. The CDR3 is made up of 15 amino acids. V was cut by 2 bases and J by 1 base, with 12 bases left in between. Here the CDR3 DNA reads TGCGCCAGCAGCTTCCTTCGACCAGTCCAAGAGACCCAGTACTTC. Protein sequence: CASSFLRPVQETQYF.

This chain links TRBV4-3 with TRBJ2-1, with 9 bases identical to TRBD2. The CDR3 has 17 amino acids. V trimming: 0 bases; J trimming: 6 bases; junction bases outside the gene matches: 9. CDR1 is LGHNA and CDR2 is YSLEER in the germline V gene. CDR3 coding DNA: TGCGCCAGCAGCCAAGATCGCGGACTAGCGCTCCCCAATGAGCAGTTCTTC. Its translation: CASSQDRGLALPNEQFF.

Remarks on this clone: Other DNA sequences in this specimen translate into the identical CDR3. In DNA form, the CDR3 reads TGTGCCTGGACTTCCTCCTACGAGCAGTACTTC. The encoded protein is CAWTSSYEQYF. The chain recombines TRBV30 with TRBJ2-7; D is ambiguous. This CDR3 region has 11 residues. Germline V gives CDR1 GTSNPN, CDR2 SVGIG (reference sequence). Trimming shortened V by 4 bases and J by 0 bases, and 4 bases separated the two germline ends.

The V call is TRBV30, the J call TRBJ1-2; D uncertain. The CDR3 contains 11 residues. V was cut by 2 bases and J by 8 bases, with 9 bases left in between. In germline, CDR1 is GTSNPN, CDR2 SVGIG (reference sequence). This CDR3 reads CAWSPAAGYTF. The DNA of the CDR3 is TGTGCCTGGAGTCCCGCGGCAGGCTACACCTTC.

The chain employs TRBV6-6 and TRBJ1-2; possibly TRBD1 for D (6 bases). V lost 4 bases and J lost 5, with 20 bases in between. This CDR3 spans 16 amino acids. Germline CDR1 is MNHNY and CDR2 is SVGAGI (reference sequence). CDR3 DNA sequence: TGTGCCAGCAGTTTTAAGGGGGGCCAGAAGAGTTATGGCTACACCTTC. Protein product: CASSFKGGQKSYGYTF.

V gene TRBV7-9 combines with J gene TRBJ2-7; TRBD2 agrees at 14 bases. Trimming removed 6 bases from V and 4 bases from J; junction bases left unmatched: 5. Per the germline V gene, CDR1 is SEHNR and CDR2 is FQNEAQ (reference sequence). The CDR3 spans 15 residues. CDR3 protein: CASSAGTSGSYEQYF. The CDR3 DNA sequence: TGTGCCAGCAGTGCTGGGACTAGCGGGAGTTACGAGCAGTACTTC.

In this sample, this clone turned up once. The chain joins TRBV5-1 to TRBJ2-7, with D perhaps matching TRBD2 (5 bases). Germline CDR1 reads SGHRS; CDR2 reads YFSETQ. The CDR3 is made up of 12 amino acids. The V gene lost 0 bases and the J gene lost 11 bases, with 12 bases spanning the gap. The CDR3 DNA reads as TGCGCCAGCAGCTTGGCCTCCGGGGTTGAGTACTTC. Its protein is CASSLASGVEYF. The full variable domain, in which reference TRBV5-1 and TRBJ2-7 provide the parts outside the CDR3, is KAGVTQTPRYLIKTRGQQVTLSCSPISGHRSVSWYQQTPGQGLQFLFEYFSETQRNKGNFPGRFSGRQFSNSRSEMNVSTLELGDSALYLCASSLASGVEYFGPGTRLTVT.

Regarding this clone: Since a much larger clone is just one base distant, this may be a read error. This chain connects TRBV11-2 to TRBJ1-1, with D unresolved. The CDR3 loop spans 11 amino acids. Trimming shortened V by 6 bases and J by 0 bases, and 2 bases separated the two germline ends. Germline CDR1 SGHAT, CDR2 FQNNGV. In DNA form, the CDR3 reads TGTGCCAGCAGTTTGAACACTGAAGCTTTCTTT. This gives the protein CASSLNTEAFF.

This clone has only a few counts. The rearrangement joins TRBV4-2 to TRBJ2-4; 7 nucleotides agree with TRBD2. The CDR3 is made up of 15 amino acids. CDR1 is LGHNA, CDR2 YNFKEQ, per germline. V gave up 4 bases and J gave up 9 bases; unmatched junction bases: 12. The CDR3 spells CASSRVSAGVVIQYF. CDR3 nucleotides: TGTGCCAGCAGCCGAGTGTCGGCGGGAGTAGTCATTCAGTACTTC.

This chain connects TRBV9 to TRBJ2-7; D uncertain. The CDR3 totals 15 residues. Per germline, CDR1 SGDLS and CDR2 YYNGEE. V was pared by 0 bases and J by 2 bases, with 12 bases between. The DNA of the CDR3 is TGTGCCAGCAGCGTAGGGGCCGTTGATCCCTACGAGCAGTACTTC. Its translation is CASSVGAVDPYEQYF.

The chain links TRBV6-5 to TRBJ2-1; TRBD2 aligns across 8 bases. CDR3 length equals 16 residues. J gave up 6 bases and V 2 bases, and 9 bases lay outside the gene matches. Germline V CDR1 and CDR2: MNHEY, SVGAGI. CDR3 in DNA: TGTGCCAGCAGTTACAAGCCGGGAGGGCCCCTCAATGAGCAGTTCTTC. Its protein is CASSYKPGGPLNEQFF.

The genes are TRBV6-5 and TRBJ1-1; D call uncertain. Trimming stripped 0 bases from V and 1 base from J, with 9 bases between. The CDR3 length is 15 residues. Germline lookup yields CDR1 MNHEY and CDR2 SVGAGI. In DNA, the CDR3 is TGTGCCAGCAGTTACTCAAAATCCCCGAACACTGAAGCTTTCTTT. As protein: CASSYSKSPNTEAFF.

The chain recombines TRBV7-2 with TRBJ2-7; a weak D match, TRBD2 (7 bases). V shed 1 base and J shed 0 bases, with 16 bases lying between them. This CDR3 is 17 amino acids long. CDR1 SGHTA and CDR2 FQGNSA come from the germline V gene. CDR3 sequence (DNA): TGTGCCAGCAGCTTAGGGGGGCCGGGGGGCACCTCCTACGAGCAGTACTTC. It is translated as CASSLGGPGGTSYEQYF.

The rearrangement uses TRBV10-3 and TRBJ2-7; D is ambiguous. Germline V gene data show CDR1 as ENHRY and CDR2 as SYGVKD. This CDR3 contains 13 residues. Trimming took 8 bases from V and 6 from J, leaving 17 bases between them. The chain's CDR3 is CAIDETGRGEQYF. CDR3 bases: TGTGCCATCGACGAGACTGGGCGCGGCGAGCAGTACTTC.

The rearrangement uses TRBV7-3 and TRBJ2-2; D is tentatively TRBD1 or TRBD2 (5 bases each). This CDR3 comprises 15 residues. Trimming shortened V by 0 bases and J by 3 bases, and 8 bases separated the two germline ends. Looked up from germline, CDR1 is SGHTA and CDR2 is FQGTGA. The CDR3 DNA reads TGTGCCAGCAGCTTAACCGGGACGTACACCGGGGAGCTGTTTTTT. Residues: CASSLTGTYTGELFF.

The CDR3 DNA is TGTGCCAGCAGCTTAGGACAGGGAATAGGCTATGGCTACACCTTC. This sequence encodes CASSLGQGIGYGYTF. The chain recombines TRBV7-2 with TRBJ1-2, with 7 bases that match TRBD1. Trimming removed 1 base from V and 4 bases from J; junction bases left unmatched: 6. CDR1 and CDR2 (germline): SGHTA, FQGNSA. The CDR3 loop spans 15 amino acids.

This clone came up a few times. The V call is TRBV27, the J call TRBJ2-3, with D perhaps TRBD1 (6 bases). Germline CDR1 is MNHEY and CDR2 is SMNVEV (reference sequence). V was shortened by 4 bases and J by 4 bases, with 9 bases between the two germline ends. CDR3 length: 13 residues. For the CDR3, the DNA is TGTGCCAGCAGTTGGACAGTACCAGATACGCAGTATTTT. Amino acid sequence: CASSWTVPDTQYF.

Here the CDR3 reads CASSPTGTGAHYEQYF. CDR3 DNA: TGTGCCAGCAGTCCCACCGGGACAGGGGCTCACTACGAGCAGTACTTC. The rearrangement links TRBV7-8 to TRBJ2-7, with 10 bases that match TRBD1. The CDR3 extends over 16 amino acids. Germline lookup yields CDR1 SGHVS and CDR2 FQNEAQ. Trimming took 6 bases from V and 3 from J; bases not matched to a gene: 11.

This clone occurred a few times. The rearrangement joins TRBV28 to TRBJ2-3; D is undetermined. CDR3 length equals 12 residues. In germline, CDR1 is MDHEN, CDR2 SYDVKM. Trimming shortened V by 6 bases and J by 8 bases, and 12 bases separated the two germline ends. The CDR3 sequence is CASSASGATQYF. The DNA for the CDR3 is TGTGCCAGCAGCGCGAGTGGAGCTACGCAGTATTTT.

A word on this clone: At one boundary the junction diverges from the germline segment, which might be a read error. This rearrangement joins TRBV7-7 to TRBJ2-7; D may be TRBD1 or TRBD2 (6 bases each). The CDR3 consists of 13 residues. Germline V gene data show CDR1 as SSHAT and CDR2 as FNYEAQ (reference sequence). CDR3 sequence reads: CASSLGGTHEQYF. In DNA, the CDR3 is TGTGCTAGCAGCTTAGGAGGGACACACGAGCAGTACTTC.

This clone was observed a handful of times. This sequence joins TRBV9 and TRBJ2-3, with D maybe TRBD1 (6 bases). Germline V gives CDR1 SGDLS, CDR2 YYNGEE. This CDR3 has 16 residues. Trimming took 0 bases from V and 4 from J, leaving 15 bases between them. The CDR3 coding sequence is TGTGCCAGCAGCGTAGTTGGGTGGGGGCCCCCAGATACGCAGTATTTT. Translation gives CASSVVGWGPPDTQYF.

The CDR3 DNA is TGCGCCAGCAGCCTCGAGACAGGGCTTGGGGAGACCCAGTACTTC. Its translation: CASSLETGLGETQYF. V and J are TRBV5-1 and TRBJ2-5, with 7 bases aligning to TRBD1. The germline V gene has CDR1 SGHRS and CDR2 YFSETQ. The J segment lost 5 bases and the V segment lost 4 bases, leaving 11 bases of the junction unmatched. The CDR3 has 15 residues.

This chain uses TRBV5-4 with TRBJ2-1; D may match TRBD1 or TRBD2 (5 bases each). V was clipped by 1 base and J by 2 bases, with 16 bases between them. This CDR3 is 17 amino acids long. CDR1 is SGHNT and CDR2 is YYREEE in the germline V gene (reference sequence). CDR3 in DNA: TGTGCCAGCAGCTTGAGGGACGGGCCGGCCCCCTACAATGAGCAGTTCTTC. Amino acids: CASSLRDGPAPYNEQFF.